This passage covers 28 T cell receptor beta chains from one sample sequenced in a study of T-cell memory formation after mild COVID-19. TCRdb recomputed calls from the 5' RACE reads with MiXCR, one row per CDR3 protein. The sample contains about 110,000 distinct CDR3 sequences, around an eighth of which appear only once. The sequenced sample was PBMCs or a T cell subset sorted from them (not recorded which). Source of these receptors: a man in his late teens or twenties who had mild COVID-19 (a few samples of this study predate the infection). Cell type and time point are not known.

This chain links TRBV6-5 with TRBJ1-1; D is undetermined. With 6 bases removed from V and 1 base from J, the gap between germline ends came to 12 bases. The CDR3 runs to 14 residues. Germline V CDR1 and CDR2: MNHEY, SVGAGI. CDR3 region: CASSYRSPNTEAFF. The DNA of the CDR3 is TGTGCCAGCAGCTATCGGAGCCCGAACACTGAAGCTTTCTTT.

The chain is built from TRBV2 and TRBJ2-1; D uncertain. The length of the CDR3 is 15 residues. The ends were cut back, 1 base at V and 0 bases at J, with 7 bases in the middle. Looked up from germline, CDR1 is SNHLY and CDR2 is FYNNEI. The CDR3 region is CASSEDMSSYNEQFF. The CDR3 nucleotides read TGTGCCAGCAGTGAAGACATGAGCTCCTACAATGAGCAGTTCTTC.

There are a few counts of this clonotype. The rearrangement joins TRBV21-1 to TRBJ1-4; TRBD1, the D gene given by the table, was not confirmed from the DNA. TRBV21-1 is a pseudogene locus. This CDR3 has 15 residues. As DNA, the CDR3 is TGTGCCAGCAGCAGATACAGGGGACCTAATGAAAAACTGTTTTTT. Encoded protein: CASSRYRGPNEKLFF.

This clonotype has a handful of counts. The V call is TRBV12-3 or TRBV12-4, the J call TRBJ1-2; D possibly corresponds to TRBD1 (5 bases). The ends were cut back, 3 bases at V and 0 bases at J, with 8 bases in the middle. This CDR3 comprises 14 residues. Here the CDR3 reads CASSFGGANYGYTF. CDR3 nucleotide sequence: TGTGCCAGCAGTTTTGGGGGGGCTAACTATGGCTACACCTTC.

This clonotype has a single count. The V and J genes are TRBV4-3 and TRBJ2-1; D remains ambiguous. CDR3 size: 13 residues. Germline CDR1 LGHNA, CDR2 YSLEER. The V end was cut by 1 base, the J end by 7 bases, with 8 bases between. The CDR3 loop is CASSQARPNEQFF. DNA for the CDR3: TGCGCCAGCAGCCAAGCCCGCCCGAATGAGCAGTTCTTC.

This clonotype came up a few times. Sequence at one end of the junction differs from germline and may be a read error. V and J are TRBV29-1 and TRBJ2-1; the D is unclear. CDR3 length: 12 amino acids. Germline V gene sequence: CDR1 SQVTM, CDR2 ANQGSEA. The CDR3 here is CSVEWSVWGFIF. CDR3 DNA: TGCAGCGTTGAATGGTCGGTTTGGGGTTTTATTTTC.

J is TRBJ2-3 and V is TRBV12-3 or TRBV12-4; no clear D. V lost 6 bases to trimming and J lost 4 bases, with 14 bases between them. The CDR3 sequence is 14 residues long. CDR3 residues: CASSPGLMPDTQYF. CDR3 bases: TGTGCCAGCAGCCCGGGCCTTATGCCAGATACGCAGTATTTT.

This sequence joins TRBV11-3 and TRBJ2-3, with D uncertain. The CDR3 sequence is 13 residues long. Germline assignment: CDR1 SGHNT and CDR2 YENEEA. Trimming stripped 5 bases from V and 6 bases from J, with 12 bases between. In DNA, the CDR3 is TGTGCCAGCAGCCGAGATATCGGCGATACGCAGTATTTT. Its translation: CASSRDIGDTQYF.

This chain uses TRBV7-8 with TRBJ2-3, with 8 bases matching TRBD2. V lost 4 bases, J lost 5 bases, and 8 bases stayed unmatched. Per germline, CDR1 SGHVS and CDR2 FQNEAQ. The CDR3 extends over 15 amino acids. The chain's CDR3 is CASSSFPGGLDTQYF. The CDR3 bases are TGTGCCAGCAGCTCCTTCCCGGGGGGGTTAGATACGCAGTATTTT.

This clonotype has only a few counts. The V call is TRBV5-4, the J call TRBJ2-7, with 7 bases identical to TRBD2. The CDR3 has 14 residues. Germline loops: CDR1 SGHNT, CDR2 YYREEE (reference sequence). J lost 7 bases, V lost 2 bases, and 9 bases had no gene match. The CDR3 protein is CASSFGPHGGEQYF. CDR3 bases: TGTGCCAGCAGCTTCGGACCCCACGGGGGGGAGCAGTACTTC.

This clonotype was counted between two and nine times. The rearrangement joins TRBV4-1 to TRBJ2-2; D might be TRBD1 (6 bases). From germline, CDR1 is MGHRA and CDR2 YSYEKL. The V end lost 4 bases, the J end lost 4 bases, and 19 bases lay between the germline ends. The CDR3 has 17 residues. As DNA, the CDR3 is TGCGCCAGCAGCCGCGTTGTGGCAGGGGTGCGCACCGGGGAGCTGTTTTTT. Protein sequence: CASSRVVAGVRTGELFF.

This clonotype was counted between two and nine times. The rearrangement joins TRBV2 to TRBJ1-5; possible D gene TRBD1, 5 bases. Germline CDR1 SNHLY, CDR2 FYNNEI. V lost 7 bases, J lost 1 base, and 14 bases lay in between. The CDR3 sequence is 15 residues long. CDR3: CASKVGTSSNQPQHF. The CDR3 coding sequence is TGTGCCAGCAAGGTGGGGACGTCGAGCAATCAGCCCCAGCATTTT.

The V call is TRBV20-1, the J call TRBJ1-2; possibly TRBD1 for D (6 bases). CDR3 length: 14 amino acids. Germline CDR1 and CDR2: DFQATT and SNEGSKA (reference sequence). The germline V and J ends were trimmed by 6 bases and 7 bases, with 21 bases remaining between them. Here the CDR3 DNA reads TGCAGTGCGGACCCGGGACACCACCTTTCTGGCTACACCTTC. Its translation is CSADPGHHLSGYTF.

This chain joins TRBV4-3 and TRBJ2-1; 7 nucleotides agree with TRBD1. The germline CDR1 and CDR2 sequences are LGHNA and YSLEER. The CDR3 consists of 15 residues. V lost 0 bases, J lost 7 bases, and 6 bases stayed unmatched. The CDR3 DNA is TGCGCCAGCAGCCAAGATCAAGGGGGCCGGAATGAGCAGTTCTTC. Encoded protein: CASSQDQGGRNEQFF.

This clonotype was observed at least ten times. This rearrangement joins TRBV6-4 to TRBJ2-1, with 14 positions matching TRBD2. Germline CDR1 and CDR2: MRHNA and SNTAGT. V gave up 2 bases and J gave up 6 bases; unmatched junction bases: 3. The CDR3 covers 16 residues. CDR3 region: CASSDGTSGGPNEQFF. The CDR3 DNA is TGTGCCAGCAGTGACGGGACTAGCGGGGGTCCCAATGAGCAGTTCTTC.

The rearrangement joins TRBV4-1 to TRBJ2-3; D gene ambiguous. The germline V and J ends were trimmed by 1 base and 0 bases, with 14 bases remaining between them. Germline V gives CDR1 MGHRA, CDR2 YSYEKL. The CDR3 loop spans 17 amino acids. CDR3 amino acids: CASSQAVAGASTDTQYF. The DNA of the CDR3 is TGCGCCAGCAGCCAAGCCGTAGCAGGAGCTAGCACAGATACGCAGTATTTT.

The CDR3 DNA follows: TGCAGCGTTGTGGGCGGGGACCAGGGAGGGGATACGCAGTATTTT. Translation: CSVVGGDQGGDTQYF. The rearrangement joins TRBV29-1 to TRBJ2-3; 7 bases agree with TRBD2. Germline V gives CDR1 SQVTM, CDR2 ANQGSEA. Trimming cost V 4 bases and J 6 bases; bases outside gene matches: 13. CDR3 length: 15 amino acids.

This clonotype was detected ten times or more. The rearrangement joins TRBV12-3 or TRBV12-4 to TRBJ2-7, with D perhaps given as TRBD1 or TRBD2 (5 bases each). V lost 4 bases and J 5 bases, leaving 9 bases between the germline ends. The CDR3 extends over 12 amino acids. The CDR3 DNA follows: TGTGCCAGCAGTTCCGGGGCGGACGAGCAGTACTTC. This codes for CASSSGADEQYF.

This chain connects TRBV11-2 to TRBJ2-2, with D perhaps matching TRBD2 (6 bases). This CDR3 region has 12 residues. Germline-derived CDR1 and CDR2 are SGHAT and FQNNGV. CDR3 protein: CATLGGTGELFF. The CDR3 region has the DNA TGTGCAACGTTGGGGGGCACCGGGGAGCTGTTTTTT.

This clonotype turned up a few times. This chain connects TRBV10-2 to TRBJ1-2; 9 nucleotides align to TRBD1. After removal of 0 bases from V and 8 bases from J, the junction contained 7 bases not matched to a gene. The CDR3 consists of 15 residues. Germline V gene data show CDR1 as WSHSY and CDR2 as SAAADI. The CDR3 coding sequence is TGCGCCAGCAGTGAGTCGAAGGGACAGGGACGCGGCTACACCTTC. It encodes CASSESKGQGRGYTF.

In this sample, this clonotype turned up many times. This chain joins TRBV5-1 and TRBJ2-1; 9 bases agree with TRBD1. In germline, CDR1 is SGHRS, CDR2 YFSETQ. V shed 6 bases and J 7 bases; nucleotides not matched to a gene: 17. The CDR3 runs 17 residues. CDR3 loop: CASNPHSGTGFGNEQFF. The CDR3 bases are TGCGCCAGCAACCCCCACTCCGGGACAGGGTTCGGAAATGAGCAGTTCTTC.

This clonotype was seen a few times. The CDR3 coding sequence is TGTGCCAGCAGTCGAATCGGGGGGGGATTCAATCAGCCCCAGCATTTT. It codes for CASSRIGGGFNQPQHF. J is TRBJ1-5 and V is TRBV7-2; D may be TRBD1 (5 bases). The ends were cut back, 6 bases at V and 3 bases at J, with 18 bases in the middle. Germline V gene data show CDR1 as SGHTA and CDR2 as FQGNSA. This CDR3 spans 16 amino acids.

In this sample, this clonotype turned up many times. V gene TRBV6-5 combines with J gene TRBJ2-7; the D call may be TRBD1 or TRBD2 (5 bases each). Germline lookup yields CDR1 MNHEY and CDR2 SVGAGI. This CDR3 has 14 residues. With 0 bases removed from V and 2 bases from J, the gap between germline ends came to 8 bases. The CDR3 nucleotides read TGTGCCAGCAGTTACTCCGGGGCCGCCTACGAGCAGTACTTC. It is translated as CASSYSGAAYEQYF.

The chain uses TRBV4-3 and TRBJ2-3; 9 nucleotides align to TRBD2. The CDR3 extends over 20 amino acids. Losses at the gene ends were 1 base for V and 1 base for J; bases not matched to a gene: 15. The germline V gene has CDR1 LGHNA and CDR2 YSLEER. The CDR3 region has the DNA TGCGCCAGCAGCCAAGCACCGGCTAGCGGGGAAGTGGCTGGCACAGATACGCAGTATTTT. Protein sequence: CASSQAPASGEVAGTDTQYF.

This clonotype was counted between two and nine times. This chain connects TRBV12-3 or TRBV12-4 to TRBJ1-1; D is unclear. The CDR3 length is 13 residues. Trimming removed 0 bases from V and 7 bases from J, with 9 bases in between. CDR3 loop: CASSLALSREAFF. In DNA, the CDR3 is TGTGCCAGCAGTTTAGCGCTTAGTCGTGAAGCTTTCTTT.

This clonotype turned up a few times. The chain carries TRBV5-1 and TRBJ2-5, with D possibly being TRBD1 (6 bases). V lost 2 bases to trimming and J lost 0 bases, with 11 bases between them. The CDR3 extends over 15 amino acids. The germline V gene has CDR1 SGHRS and CDR2 YFSETQ. The CDR3 DNA reads as TGCGCCAGCAGCTTCACAGGGCAGCACCAAGAGACCCAGTACTTC. Translating gives CASSFTGQHQETQYF.

Only a few counts were recorded for this clonotype. This rearrangement joins TRBV5-1 to TRBJ2-3; possible D gene TRBD2, 5 bases. Trimming removed 4 bases at V and 4 bases at J, with 13 bases between. Germline assignment: CDR1 SGHRS and CDR2 YFSETQ. This CDR3 has 14 residues. The CDR3 bases are TGCGCCAGCAGCCCGCGGGTTTACCCAGATACGCAGTATTTT. Translation: CASSPRVYPDTQYF. Filled out from reference TRBV5-1 and TRBJ2-3, the complete variable domain reads KAGVTQTPRYLIKTRGQQVTLSCSPISGHRSVSWYQQTPGQGLQFLFEYFSETQRNKGNFPGRFSGRQFSNSRSEMNVSTLELGDSALYLCASSPRVYPDTQYFGPGTRLTVL.

The rearrangement joins TRBV4-1 to TRBJ2-7; D tentatively fits TRBD1 or TRBD2 (5 bases each). Trimming pared 0 bases from V and 7 bases from J, leaving 19 bases between. Germline V gene data show CDR1 as MGHRA and CDR2 as YSYEKL. CDR3 size: 16 residues. This CDR3 is CASSQEVGEGSLEQYF. CDR3 coding DNA: TGCGCCAGCAGCCAAGAGGTCGGCGAGGGGTCCTTGGAGCAGTACTTC.